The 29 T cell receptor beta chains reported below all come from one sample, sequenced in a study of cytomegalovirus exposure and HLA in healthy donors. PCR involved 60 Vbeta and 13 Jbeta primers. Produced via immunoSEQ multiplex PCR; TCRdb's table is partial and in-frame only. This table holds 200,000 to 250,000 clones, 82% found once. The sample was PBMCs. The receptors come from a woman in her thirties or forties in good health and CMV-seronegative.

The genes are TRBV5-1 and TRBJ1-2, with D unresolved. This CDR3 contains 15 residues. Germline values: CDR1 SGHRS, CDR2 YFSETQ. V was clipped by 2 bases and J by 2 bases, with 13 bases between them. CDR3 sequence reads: CASSFKDSPNYGYTF. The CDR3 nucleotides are TGCGCCAGCAGCTTTAAGGATAGCCCGAACTATGGCTACACCTTC.

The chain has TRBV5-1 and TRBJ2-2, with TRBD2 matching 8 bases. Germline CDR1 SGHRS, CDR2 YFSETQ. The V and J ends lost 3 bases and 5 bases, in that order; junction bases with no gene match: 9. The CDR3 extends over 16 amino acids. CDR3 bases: TGCGCCAGCAGCTCCCAGCGGGAGATCAGGACCGGGGAGCTGTTTTTT. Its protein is CASSSQREIRTGELFF.

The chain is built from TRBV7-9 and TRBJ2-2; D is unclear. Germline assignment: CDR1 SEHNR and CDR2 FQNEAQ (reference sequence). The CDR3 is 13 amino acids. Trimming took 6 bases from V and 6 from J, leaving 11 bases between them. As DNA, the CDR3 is TGTGCCAGCAGTCGCCCCGGGTCCGGGGAGCTGTTTTTT. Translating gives CASSRPGSGELFF. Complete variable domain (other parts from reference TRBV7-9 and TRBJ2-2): DTGVSQNPRHKITKRGQNVTFRCDPISEHNRLYWYRQTLGQGPEFLTYFQNEAQLEKSRLLSDRFSAERPKGSFSTLEIQRTEQGDSAMYLCASSRPGSGELFFGEGSRLTVL.

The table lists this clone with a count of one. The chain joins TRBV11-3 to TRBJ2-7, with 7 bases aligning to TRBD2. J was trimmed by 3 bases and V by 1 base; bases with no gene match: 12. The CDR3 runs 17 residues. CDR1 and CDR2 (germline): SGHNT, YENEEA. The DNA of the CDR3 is TGTGCCAGCAGCTTAGGTCCCGGCGGGAGCCCCCTCTACGAGCAGTACTTC. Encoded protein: CASSLGPGGSPLYEQYF.

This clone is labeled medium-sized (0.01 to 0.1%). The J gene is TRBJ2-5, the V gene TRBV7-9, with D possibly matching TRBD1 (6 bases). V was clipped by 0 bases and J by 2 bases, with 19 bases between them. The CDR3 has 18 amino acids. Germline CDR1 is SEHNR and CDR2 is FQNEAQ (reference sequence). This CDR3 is CASSLARGKLTDQETQYF. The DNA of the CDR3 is TGTGCCAGCAGCTTAGCCAGGGGCAAGCTTACTGATCAAGAGACCCAGTACTTC.

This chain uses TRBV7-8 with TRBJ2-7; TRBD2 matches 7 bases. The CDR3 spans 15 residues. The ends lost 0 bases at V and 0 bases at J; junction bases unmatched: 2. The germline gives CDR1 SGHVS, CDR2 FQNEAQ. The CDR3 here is CASSLARTSSYEQYF. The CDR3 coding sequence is TGTGCCAGCAGCTTAGCCCGGACTAGCTCCTACGAGCAGTACTTC.

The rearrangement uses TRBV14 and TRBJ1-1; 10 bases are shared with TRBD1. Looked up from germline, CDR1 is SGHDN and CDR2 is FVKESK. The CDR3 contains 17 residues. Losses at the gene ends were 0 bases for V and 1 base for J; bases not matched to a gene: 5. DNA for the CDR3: TGTGCCAGCAGCCAAGATTTGGGACAGGGGACGAACACTGAAGCTTTCTTT. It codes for CASSQDLGQGTNTEAFF.

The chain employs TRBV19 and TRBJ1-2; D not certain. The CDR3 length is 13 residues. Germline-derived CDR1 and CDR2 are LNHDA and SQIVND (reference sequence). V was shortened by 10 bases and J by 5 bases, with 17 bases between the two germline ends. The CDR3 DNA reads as TGTGCCACCACTACGCTGAGCGGGTATGGCTACACCTTC. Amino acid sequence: CATTTLSGYGYTF.

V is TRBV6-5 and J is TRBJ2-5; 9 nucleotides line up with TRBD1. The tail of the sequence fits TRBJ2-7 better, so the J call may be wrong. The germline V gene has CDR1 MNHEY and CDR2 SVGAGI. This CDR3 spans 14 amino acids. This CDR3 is CASSYKDRGYEQYF. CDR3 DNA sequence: TGTGCCAGCAGTTACAAGGACAGGGGCTACGAGCAGTACTTC.

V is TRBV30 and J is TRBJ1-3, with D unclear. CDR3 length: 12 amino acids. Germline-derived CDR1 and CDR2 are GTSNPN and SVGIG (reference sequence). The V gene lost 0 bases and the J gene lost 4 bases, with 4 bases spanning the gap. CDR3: CAWSVLGNTIYF. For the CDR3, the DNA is TGTGCCTGGAGTGTACTCGGAAACACCATATATTTT.

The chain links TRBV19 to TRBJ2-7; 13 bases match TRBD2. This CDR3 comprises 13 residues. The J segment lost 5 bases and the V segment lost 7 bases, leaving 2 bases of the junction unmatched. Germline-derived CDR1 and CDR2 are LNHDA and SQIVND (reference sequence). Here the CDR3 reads CASMGLAGHEQYF. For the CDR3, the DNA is TGTGCCAGTATGGGACTAGCGGGACACGAGCAGTACTTC.

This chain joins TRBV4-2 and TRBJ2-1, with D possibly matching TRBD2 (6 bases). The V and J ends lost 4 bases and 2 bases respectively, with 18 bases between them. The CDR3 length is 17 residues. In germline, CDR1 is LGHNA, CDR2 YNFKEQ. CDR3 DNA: TGTGCCAGCAGCCGATCCCCTTCCGGGACTCCCTACAATGAGCAGTTCTTC. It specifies CASSRSPSGTPYNEQFF.

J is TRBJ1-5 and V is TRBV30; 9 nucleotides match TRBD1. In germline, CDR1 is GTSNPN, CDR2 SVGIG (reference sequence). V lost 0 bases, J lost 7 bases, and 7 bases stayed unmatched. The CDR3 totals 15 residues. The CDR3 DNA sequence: TGTGCCTGGAGTGTAGGGATCACAGGGGGCCAGCCCCAGCATTTT. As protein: CAWSVGITGGQPQHF.

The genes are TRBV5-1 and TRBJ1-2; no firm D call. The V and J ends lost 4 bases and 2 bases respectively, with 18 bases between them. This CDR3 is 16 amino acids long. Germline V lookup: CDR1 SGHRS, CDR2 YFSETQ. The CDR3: CASSHGFAGYNYGYTF. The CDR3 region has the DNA TGCGCCAGCAGCCATGGATTTGCGGGGTACAACTATGGCTACACCTTC.

For the CDR3, the DNA is TGTGCCAGCAGCCCAGTTCTAGTCGGGTACTATGGCTACACCTTC. Protein: CASSPVLVGYYGYTF. This chain uses TRBV7-2 with TRBJ1-2; no definite D call. This CDR3 has 15 amino acids. V lost 5 bases to trimming and J lost 3 bases, with 16 bases between them. Germline values: CDR1 SGHTA, CDR2 FQGNSA.

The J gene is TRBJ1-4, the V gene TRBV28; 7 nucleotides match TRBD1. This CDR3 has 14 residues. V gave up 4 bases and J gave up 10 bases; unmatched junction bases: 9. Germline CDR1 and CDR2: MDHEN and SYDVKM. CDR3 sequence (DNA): TGTGCCAGCAGTTCTAGACAGGGAAAGGGAAAACTGTTTTTT. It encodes CASSSRQGKGKLFF.

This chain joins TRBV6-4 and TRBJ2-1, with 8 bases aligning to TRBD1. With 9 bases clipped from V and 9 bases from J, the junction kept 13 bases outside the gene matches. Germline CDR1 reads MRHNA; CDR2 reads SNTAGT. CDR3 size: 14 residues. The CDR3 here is CARTTGVSGIEQFF. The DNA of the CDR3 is TGTGCCAGAACGACAGGGGTTAGTGGTATTGAGCAGTTCTTC.

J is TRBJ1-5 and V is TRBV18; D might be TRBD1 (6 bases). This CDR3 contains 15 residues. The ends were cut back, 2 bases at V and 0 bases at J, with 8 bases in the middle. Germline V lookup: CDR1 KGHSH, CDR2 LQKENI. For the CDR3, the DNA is TGTGCCAGCTCACCAGACAGGAATAGCAATCAGCCCCAGCATTTT. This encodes CASSPDRNSNQPQHF. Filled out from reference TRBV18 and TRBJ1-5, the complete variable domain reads NAGVMQNPRHLVRRRGQEARLRCSPMKGHSHVYWYRQLPEEGLKFMVYLQKENIIDESGMPKERFSAEFPKEGPSILRIQQVVRGDSAAYFCASSPDRNSNQPQHFGDGTRLSIL.

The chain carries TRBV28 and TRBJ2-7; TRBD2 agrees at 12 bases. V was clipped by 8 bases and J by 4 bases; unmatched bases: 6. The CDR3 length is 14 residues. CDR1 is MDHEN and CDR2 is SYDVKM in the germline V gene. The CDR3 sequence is CASVLAGGPYEQYF. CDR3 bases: TGTGCCAGCGTACTAGCGGGAGGCCCATACGAGCAGTACTTC. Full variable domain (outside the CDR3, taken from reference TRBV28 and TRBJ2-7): DVKVTQSSRYLVKRTGEKVFLECVQDMDHENMFWYRQDPGLGLRLIYFSYDVKMKEKGDIPEGYSVSREKKERFSLILESASTNQTSMYLCASVLAGGPYEQYFGPGTRLTVT.

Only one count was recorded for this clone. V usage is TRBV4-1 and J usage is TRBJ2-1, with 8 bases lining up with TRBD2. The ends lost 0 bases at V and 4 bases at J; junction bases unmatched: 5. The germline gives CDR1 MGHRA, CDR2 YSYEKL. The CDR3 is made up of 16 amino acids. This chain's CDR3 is CASSQDRSGSYNEQFF. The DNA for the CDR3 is TGCGCCAGCAGCCAAGATCGCAGCGGGAGTTACAATGAGCAGTTCTTC.

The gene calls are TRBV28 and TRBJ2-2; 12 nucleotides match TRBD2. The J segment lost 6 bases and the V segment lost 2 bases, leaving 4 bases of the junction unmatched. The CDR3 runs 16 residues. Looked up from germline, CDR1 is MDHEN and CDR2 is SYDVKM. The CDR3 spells CASSLRLAGAAGELFF. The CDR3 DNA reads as TGTGCCAGCAGTTTAAGACTAGCGGGAGCTGCCGGGGAGCTGTTTTTT.

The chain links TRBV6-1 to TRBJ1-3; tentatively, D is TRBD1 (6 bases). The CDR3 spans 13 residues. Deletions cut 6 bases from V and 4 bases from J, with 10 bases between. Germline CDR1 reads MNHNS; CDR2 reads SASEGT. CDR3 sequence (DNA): TGTGCCAGCAGAGCAGGGGTCGGAAACACCATATATTTT. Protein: CASRAGVGNTIYF.

DNA of the CDR3: TGTGCCAGCAGCTTATTAGCGGCTAACTATGGCTACACCTTC. Translated, it gives CASSLLAANYGYTF. The chain joins TRBV7-9 to TRBJ1-2; D not resolved. The V gene's germline CDR1 is SEHNR and CDR2 FQNEAQ (reference sequence). Trimming removed 2 bases from V and 0 bases from J, with 7 bases in between. There are 14 residues in the CDR3.

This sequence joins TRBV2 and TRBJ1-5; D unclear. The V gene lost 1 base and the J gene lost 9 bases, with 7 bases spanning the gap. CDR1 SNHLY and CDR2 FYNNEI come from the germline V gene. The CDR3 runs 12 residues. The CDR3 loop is CASSEGVRPQHF. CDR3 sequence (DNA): TGTGCCAGCAGTGAAGGTGTCCGGCCCCAGCATTTT.

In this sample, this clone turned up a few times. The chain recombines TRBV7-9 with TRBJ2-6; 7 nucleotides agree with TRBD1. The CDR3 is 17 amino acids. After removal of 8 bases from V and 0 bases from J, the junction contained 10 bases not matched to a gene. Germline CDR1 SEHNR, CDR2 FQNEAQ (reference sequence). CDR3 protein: CASVPRDSSSGANVLTF. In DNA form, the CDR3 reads TGTGCCAGCGTCCCCCGGGACAGCAGCTCTGGGGCCAACGTCCTGACTTTC.

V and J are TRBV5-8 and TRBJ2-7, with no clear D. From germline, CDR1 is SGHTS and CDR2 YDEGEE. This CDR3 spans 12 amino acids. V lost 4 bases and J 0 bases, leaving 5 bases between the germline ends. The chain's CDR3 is CASSPSSYEQYF. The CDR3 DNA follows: TGTGCCAGCAGCCCCAGCTCCTACGAGCAGTACTTC.

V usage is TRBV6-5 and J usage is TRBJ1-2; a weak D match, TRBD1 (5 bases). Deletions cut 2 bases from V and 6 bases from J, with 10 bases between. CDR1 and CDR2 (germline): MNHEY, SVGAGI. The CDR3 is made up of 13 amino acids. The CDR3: CASSYGAGHGYTF. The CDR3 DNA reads TGTGCCAGCAGTTACGGGGCAGGGCATGGCTACACCTTC.

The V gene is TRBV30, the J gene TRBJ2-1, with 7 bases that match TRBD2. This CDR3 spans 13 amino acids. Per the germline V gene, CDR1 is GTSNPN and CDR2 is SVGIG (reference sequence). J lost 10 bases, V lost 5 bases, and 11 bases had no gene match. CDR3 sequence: CAWGRIGRGEQFF. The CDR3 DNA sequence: TGTGCCTGGGGGAGGATTGGGAGGGGCGAGCAGTTCTTC.

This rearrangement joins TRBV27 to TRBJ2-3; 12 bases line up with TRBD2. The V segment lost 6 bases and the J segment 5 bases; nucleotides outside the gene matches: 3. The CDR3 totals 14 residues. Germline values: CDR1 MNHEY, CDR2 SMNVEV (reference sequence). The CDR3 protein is CASRGGLAGDTQYF. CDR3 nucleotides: TGTGCCAGCAGGGGGGGACTAGCGGGAGATACGCAGTATTTT.